This record looks at one T cell receptor (beta chain) sequence and its context. The data belong to a study of blood T cell repertoires in COVID-19. The age range of participants was 18 to 89 years, with residence in fewer than 25 US areas. Trimming removed 5 bases at V and 4 bases at J, with 21 bases between. Germline assignment: CDR1 SGHVS and CDR2 FQNEAQ. This CDR3 is 16 amino acids long. As processed by the authors: By means of reference gene primer amplification, nucleated cell counts were estimated. TCRdb's copy holds only in-frame clones and misses some; the assay was immunoSEQ multiplex PCR. V and J calls plus clone size are reproduced from that table; the DNA served to infer D and trimming. The table lists approximately 260,000 clones, about 85% of them singletons, with about 6.2% in the top ten.

The chain combines TRBV7-8 with TRBJ2-7, with D possibly matching TRBD2 (6 bases). This receptor was obtained from a woman aged 45-65 years who had been exposed to COVID-19. Sequencing used PBMCs or T cells enriched from blood (not recorded which). The CDR3 DNA sequence: TGTGCCAGCAGCGCAGGGCCCTCGGGGGATTGGTACGAGCAGTACTTC. Translation: CASSAGPSGDWYEQYF.